This TCR beta chain was captured in a study of control samples from healthy donors and cancer patients. The CDR3 is 15 amino acids. Trimming removed 3 bases at V and 5 bases at J, with 16 bases between. Germline CDR1 MNHNS, CDR2 SASEGT. Libraries were prepared by immunoSEQ multiplex PCR; TCRdb keeps only in-frame clonotypes and omits some of them. The sample shows 150,000 or so clones, 93% of them seen only once. The rearrangement joins TRBV6-1 to TRBJ1-2; D unclear. Input material: blood. This clonotype was obtained from a man younger than 35 in good health. CDR3 amino acids: CASSESNFEEYGYTF. In DNA, the CDR3 is TGTGCCAGCAGTGAGAGCAACTTCGAAGAGTATGGCTACACCTTC.